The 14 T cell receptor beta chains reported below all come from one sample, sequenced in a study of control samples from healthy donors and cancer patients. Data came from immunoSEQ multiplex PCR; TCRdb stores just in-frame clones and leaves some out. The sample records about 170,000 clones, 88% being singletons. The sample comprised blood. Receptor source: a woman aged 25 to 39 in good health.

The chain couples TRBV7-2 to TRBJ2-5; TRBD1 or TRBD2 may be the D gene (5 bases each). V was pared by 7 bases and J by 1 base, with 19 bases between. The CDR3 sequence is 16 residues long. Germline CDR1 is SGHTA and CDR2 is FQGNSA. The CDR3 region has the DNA TGTGCCAGCAAGCCCCCCGGACGGGGACCCCAAGAGACCCAGTACTTC. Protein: CASKPPGRGPQETQYF.

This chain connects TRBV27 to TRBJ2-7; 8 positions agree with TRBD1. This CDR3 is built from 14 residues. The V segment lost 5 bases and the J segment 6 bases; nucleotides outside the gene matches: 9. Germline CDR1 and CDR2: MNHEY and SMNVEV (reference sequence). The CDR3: CASSTGTGFLEQYF. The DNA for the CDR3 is TGTGCCAGCAGTACCGGGACAGGTTTTCTCGAGCAGTACTTC.

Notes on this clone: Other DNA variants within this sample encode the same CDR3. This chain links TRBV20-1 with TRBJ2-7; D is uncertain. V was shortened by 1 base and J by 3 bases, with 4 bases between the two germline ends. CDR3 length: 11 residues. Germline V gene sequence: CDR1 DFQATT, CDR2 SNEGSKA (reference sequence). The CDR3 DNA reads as TGCAGTGCTAGAGTCAGCTACGAGCAGTACTTC. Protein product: CSARVSYEQYF.

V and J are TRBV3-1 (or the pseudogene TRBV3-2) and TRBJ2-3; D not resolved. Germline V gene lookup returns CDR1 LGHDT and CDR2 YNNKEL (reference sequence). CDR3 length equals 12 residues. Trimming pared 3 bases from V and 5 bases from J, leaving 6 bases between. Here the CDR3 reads CASSQTRDTQYF. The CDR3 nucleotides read TGTGCCAGCAGCCAGACCAGAGATACGCAGTATTTT.

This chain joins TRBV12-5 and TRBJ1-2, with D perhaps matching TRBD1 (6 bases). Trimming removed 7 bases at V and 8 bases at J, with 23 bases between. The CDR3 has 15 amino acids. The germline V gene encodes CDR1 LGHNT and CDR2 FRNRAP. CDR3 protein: CASALGGGPPEGYTF. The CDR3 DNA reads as TGTGCTAGTGCCCTGGGGGGGGGCCCTCCTGAGGGCTACACCTTC. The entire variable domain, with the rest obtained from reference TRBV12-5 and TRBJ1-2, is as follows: DARVTQTPRHKVTEMGQEVTMRCQPILGHNTVFWYRQTMMQGLELLAYFRNRAPLDDSGMPKDRFSAEMPDATLATLKIQPSEPRDSAVYFCASALGGGPPEGYTFGSGTRLTVV.

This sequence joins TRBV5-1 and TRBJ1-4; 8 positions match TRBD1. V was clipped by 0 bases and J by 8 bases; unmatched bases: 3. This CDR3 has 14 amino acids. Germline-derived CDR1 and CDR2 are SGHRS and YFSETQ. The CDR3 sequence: CASSLGGTGEKLFF. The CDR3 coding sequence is TGCGCCAGCAGCTTGGGGGGGACAGGAGAAAAACTGTTTTTT.

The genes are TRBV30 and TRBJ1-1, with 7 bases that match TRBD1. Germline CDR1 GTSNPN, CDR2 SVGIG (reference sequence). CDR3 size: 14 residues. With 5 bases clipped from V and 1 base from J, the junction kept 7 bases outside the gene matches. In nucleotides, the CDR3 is TGTGCCTGGTGCAGGGGGTTAGGGAACACTGAAGCTTTCTTT. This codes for CAWCRGLGNTEAFF.

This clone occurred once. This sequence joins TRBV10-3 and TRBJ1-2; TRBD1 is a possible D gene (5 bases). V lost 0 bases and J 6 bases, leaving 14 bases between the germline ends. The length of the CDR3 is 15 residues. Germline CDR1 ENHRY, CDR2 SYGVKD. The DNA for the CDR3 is TGTGCCATCAGTGAGTCAAACCCAGGGCCCCATGGCTACACCTTC. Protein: CAISESNPGPHGYTF.

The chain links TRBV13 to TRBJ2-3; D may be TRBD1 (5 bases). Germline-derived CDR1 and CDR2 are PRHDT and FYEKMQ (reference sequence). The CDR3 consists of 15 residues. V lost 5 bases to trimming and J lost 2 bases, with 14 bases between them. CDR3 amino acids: CASSPILGPTDTQYF. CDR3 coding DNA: TGTGCCAGCAGCCCAATTTTGGGGCCCACAGATACGCAGTATTTT.

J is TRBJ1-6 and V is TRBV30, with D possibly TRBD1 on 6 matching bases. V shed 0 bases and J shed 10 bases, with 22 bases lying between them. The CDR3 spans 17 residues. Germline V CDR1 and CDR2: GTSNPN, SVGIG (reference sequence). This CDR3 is CAWSVRARAGVRSPLHF. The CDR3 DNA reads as TGTGCCTGGAGTGTAAGGGCGCGGGCAGGGGTAAGGTCACCCCTCCACTTT.

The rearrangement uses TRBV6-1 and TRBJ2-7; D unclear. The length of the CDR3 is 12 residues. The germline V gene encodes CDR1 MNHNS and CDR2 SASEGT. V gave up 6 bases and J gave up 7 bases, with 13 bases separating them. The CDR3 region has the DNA TGTGCCAGCAGCCCCCAAGGGCGGGAGCAGTACTTC. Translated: CASSPQGREQYF.

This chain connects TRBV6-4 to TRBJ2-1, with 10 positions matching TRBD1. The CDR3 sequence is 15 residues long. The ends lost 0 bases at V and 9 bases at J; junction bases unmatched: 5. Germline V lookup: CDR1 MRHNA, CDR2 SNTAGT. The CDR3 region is CASSDSLGQGVEQFF. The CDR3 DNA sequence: TGTGCCAGCAGTGACTCGTTAGGACAGGGGGTTGAGCAGTTCTTC.

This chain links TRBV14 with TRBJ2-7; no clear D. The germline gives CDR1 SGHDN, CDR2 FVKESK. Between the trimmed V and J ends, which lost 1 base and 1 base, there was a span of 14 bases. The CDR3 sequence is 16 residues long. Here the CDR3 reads CASSQGVATSSYEQYF. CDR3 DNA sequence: TGTGCCAGCAGCCAAGGTGTCGCGACCTCGTCCTACGAGCAGTACTTC.

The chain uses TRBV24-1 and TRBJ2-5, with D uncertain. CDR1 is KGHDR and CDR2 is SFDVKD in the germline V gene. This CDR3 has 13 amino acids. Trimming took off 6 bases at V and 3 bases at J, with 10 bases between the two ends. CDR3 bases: TGTGCCACCAGTAGTTGGTCAGAAGAGACCCAGTACTTC. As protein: CATSSWSEETQYF.